Reported below is one T cell receptor (beta chain). V was clipped by 6 bases and J by 2 bases, with 10 bases between them. The CDR3 is 13 residues long. CDR1 and CDR2 (germline): SQVTM, ANQGSEA. This entry is derived from a study of blood T cell repertoires in COVID-19. Study as a whole: COVID-19 samples from acute and convalescent phases originated in the United States, Italy and Spain.

All enrollees were roughly 18 to 89 years old and from approximately 25 US areas. Grouping used clinical history reported by participants in a survey and questionnaire. The table came from immunoSEQ multiplex PCR; TCRdb's copy has only in-frame clones and leaves some out. The profile covers fewer than 500,000 clones, with approximately 90% appearing a single time and under 2% taken by the ten largest. The V gene is TRBV29-1, the J gene TRBJ1-4; D gene unclear. Sequencing was done on a sample of PBMCs or T cells enriched from blood (not recorded which). The receptor comes from a woman between 18 and 29 years old with acute COVID-19. Here the CDR3 DNA reads TGCAGCGTACGAGGAGGTACTAATGAAAAACTGTTTTTT. This encodes CSVRGGTNEKLFF.